The next 4 T cell receptor beta chains were all read from a single sample in a study of blood T cells in healthy people across ages. Primers used in a second PCR of roughly 7 to 11 cycles were a sample-barcoded 5' primer and a J-beta primer mix. A single record per CDR3 protein comes from TCRdb applying MiXCR to the 5' RACE reads. There are about 1.5 million distinct CDR3 sequences in the sample; 35% to 45% occur only once, and less than 5% lies in the top ten. Sequenced input: blood. Every receptor here comes from a woman aged 18-30 years in good health.

At least ten counts were recorded for this clonotype. The rearrangement uses TRBV7-2 and TRBJ2-1, with D unclear. The J call may not be correct, given that the DNA end is closer to TRBJ2-7. The CDR3 is 13 residues long. The germline gives CDR1 SGHTA, CDR2 FQGNSA. In nucleotides, the CDR3 is TGTGCCAGCAGCCCACGCTCCTACAATGAGCAGTACTTC. Amino acids: CASSPRSYNEQYF.

This chain connects TRBV28 to TRBJ2-7, with 8 nucleotides matching TRBD1. Germline V gives CDR1 MDHEN, CDR2 SYDVKM. V trimming: 7 bases; J trimming: 5 bases; junction bases outside the gene matches: 7. This CDR3 is built from 13 residues. The CDR3 DNA reads TGTGCCAGCATCAAGACAGGGGCTGACGAGCAGTACTTC. It specifies CASIKTGADEQYF.

Comment on this clonotype: This may be a read error, as it is one base from a much larger clone. The chain carries TRBV4-3 and TRBJ2-1; TRBD1 is a possible D gene (5 bases). The tail of the sequence fits TRBJ2-7 better, so the J call may be wrong. CDR3 length: 15 amino acids. In germline, CDR1 is LGHNA, CDR2 YSLEER. CDR3 sequence reads: CASSQDRGRYNEQYF. For the CDR3, the DNA is TGCGCCAGCAGCCAAGATAGGGGCAGGTACAATGAGCAGTACTTC.

The chain joins TRBV6-1 to TRBJ1-2; 9 positions agree with TRBD1. The ends lost 3 bases at V and 8 bases at J; junction bases unmatched: 10. The CDR3 runs 15 residues. Per the germline V gene, CDR1 is MNHNS and CDR2 is SASEGT. CDR3 sequence reads: CASSDLRDRAWGYTF. Written as DNA, the CDR3 is TGTGCCAGCAGTGATCTCCGGGACAGGGCTTGGGGCTACACCTTC.